These T cell receptor beta chains were read from a single sample in a study of control samples from healthy donors and cancer patients. Generated by immunoSEQ multiplex PCR, the TCRdb table keeps only in-frame clones and is missing some. This sample's table has about 190,000 clones. Sequences were obtained from blood. The receptors shown here come from a woman younger than 45 in good health. The CDR3 runs from the conserved cysteine through the conserved F or W. Each record gives: CDR3 protein, CDR3 DNA, J gene, V gene, D gene. The D gene is left open where the match is weak.

cdr3_aa: CASSYSGREGKLFF
cdr3_nt: TGTGCCAGCAGTTACTCTGGCCGGGAGGGAAAACTGTTTTTT
j_call: TRBJ1-4
v_call: TRBV6-5
d_call: .

cdr3_aa: CASKNRAAAYEQYF
cdr3_nt: TGTGCCAGCAAGAATCGTGCGGCGGCCTACGAGCAGTACTTC
j_call: TRBJ2-7
v_call: TRBV2
d_call: .

cdr3_aa: CASSIDAGPGGYEQYF
cdr3_nt: TGTGCCAGTAGTATAGACGCAGGGCCAGGCGGGTACGAGCAGTACTTC
j_call: TRBJ2-7
v_call: TRBV19
d_call: .

cdr3_aa: CASSLWAAGGSYNSPLHF
cdr3_nt: TGTGCCAGCAGTTTATGGGCGGCAGGGGGGTCCTATAATTCACCCCTCCACTTT
j_call: TRBJ1-6
v_call: TRBV27
d_call: TRBD1

cdr3_aa: CASSLRGELFF
cdr3_nt: TGTGCCAGCTCCCTGAGGGGGGAGCTGTTTTTT
j_call: TRBJ2-2
v_call: TRBV3-1/TRBV3-2
d_call: .

cdr3_aa: CASSTSQDAAWPQHF
cdr3_nt: TGTGCCAGCAGTACCTCCCAGGACGCAGCTTGGCCCCAGCATTTT
j_call: TRBJ1-5
v_call: TRBV28
d_call: .

cdr3_aa: CASSDTGTGELFF
cdr3_nt: TGTGCCAGCAGTGACACAGGGACCGGGGAGCTGTTTTTT
j_call: TRBJ2-2
v_call: TRBV6-4
d_call: .

cdr3_aa: CASSPIWTLYNEQFF
cdr3_nt: TGTGCCAGCTCCCCCATTTGGACACTCTACAATGAGCAGTTCTTC
j_call: TRBJ2-1
v_call: TRBV18
d_call: .

cdr3_aa: CASSSNSRANEKLFF
cdr3_nt: TGTGCCAGCAGCTCAAACAGTAGGGCTAATGAAAAACTGTTTTTT
j_call: TRBJ1-4
v_call: TRBV6-5
d_call: .

cdr3_aa: CASSFAGVGQETQYF
cdr3_nt: TGTGCCAGCAGCTTTGCAGGGGTAGGCCAAGAGACCCAGTACTTC
j_call: TRBJ2-5
v_call: TRBV7-3
d_call: .

cdr3_aa: CASSSTGDTEAFF
cdr3_nt: TGCGCCAGCAGCTCTACAGGGGACACTGAAGCTTTCTTT
j_call: TRBJ1-1
v_call: TRBV5-1
d_call: TRBD1

cdr3_aa: CASSLLGGALGYEQYF
cdr3_nt: TGTGCCAGCAGTTTATTGGGGGGGGCGCTTGGGTACGAGCAGTACTTC
j_call: TRBJ2-7
v_call: TRBV27
d_call: .

cdr3_aa: CASSLQGVYGYTF
cdr3_nt: TGTGCCAGCAGCCTCCAGGGGGTTTATGGCTACACCTTC
j_call: TRBJ1-2
v_call: TRBV12-3/TRBV12-4
d_call: TRBD1

cdr3_aa: CASTVPGRSYTF
cdr3_nt: TGTGCCAGCACCGTACCCGGAAGGAGCTACACCTTC
j_call: TRBJ1-2
v_call: TRBV12-3/TRBV12-4
d_call: .

cdr3_aa: CASSLPVVDGLFF
cdr3_nt: TGTGCCAGCAGCTTGCCGGTGGTAGATGGACTGTTTTTT
j_call: TRBJ1-4
v_call: TRBV7-8
d_call: .

cdr3_aa: CASGGGGWHTGELFF
cdr3_nt: TGTGCCAGCGGGGGCGGGGGCTGGCACACCGGGGAGCTGTTTTTT
j_call: TRBJ2-2
v_call: TRBV7-2
d_call: .

cdr3_aa: CASSVERGGPYNEQFF
cdr3_nt: TGTGCCAGCAGCGTAGAGCGGGGGGGCCCCTACAATGAGCAGTTCTTC
j_call: TRBJ2-1
v_call: TRBV9
d_call: TRBD2

cdr3_aa: CASSYIGLDREAFF
cdr3_nt: TGTGCCAGCAGTTACATAGGGCTAGACCGTGAAGCTTTCTTT
j_call: TRBJ1-1
v_call: TRBV6-5
d_call: .

cdr3_aa: CASSSPRIATAPLDGYTF
cdr3_nt: TGTGCCAGCAGCTCCCCGAGAATTGCAACAGCGCCCCTTGATGGCTACACCTTC
j_call: TRBJ1-2
v_call: TRBV7-2
d_call: .

cdr3_aa: CASCMTTGTGQPQHF
cdr3_nt: TGTGCCAGTTGTATGACGACAGGGACGGGACAGCCCCAGCATTTT
j_call: TRBJ1-5
v_call: TRBV19
d_call: TRBD1

cdr3_aa: CASSDGSYEQYF
cdr3_nt: TGTGCCAGTTCGGACGGATCCTACGAGCAGTACTTC
j_call: TRBJ2-7
v_call: TRBV19
d_call: .

cdr3_aa: CASSRGRTEAFF
cdr3_nt: TGTGCCAGCAGCCGGGGAAGGACTGAAGCTTTCTTT
j_call: TRBJ1-1
v_call: TRBV4-2
d_call: .

cdr3_aa: CASSLAPGINGYTF
cdr3_nt: TGTGCCAGCAGCTTAGCTCCGGGGATTAATGGCTACACCTTC
j_call: TRBJ1-2
v_call: TRBV7-9
d_call: .

cdr3_aa: CASSYDRGLDSPLHF
cdr3_nt: TGTGCCAGCAGTTACGACAGGGGGCTGGATTCACCCCTCCACTTT
j_call: TRBJ1-6
v_call: TRBV6-5
d_call: TRBD1

cdr3_aa: CASSPRGRNLHNEQFF
cdr3_nt: TGTGCCAGCAGCCCCCGAGGTAGAAACCTACACAATGAGCAGTTCTTC
j_call: TRBJ2-1
v_call: TRBV7-9
d_call: .

cdr3_aa: CASSEKGSGNEKLFF
cdr3_nt: TGTGCCAGCAGCGAGAAGGGTTCGGGGAATGAAAAACTGTTTTTT
j_call: TRBJ1-4
v_call: TRBV9
d_call: .

cdr3_aa: CASSLATGQVVVYTF
cdr3_nt: TGTGCCAGCAGCTTAGCCACCGGACAGGTGGTGGTTTACACCTTC
j_call: TRBJ1-2
v_call: TRBV7-8
d_call: TRBD1

cdr3_aa: CASRQTGTGTEAFF
cdr3_nt: TGTGCCAGTAGACAGACAGGGACGGGGACTGAAGCTTTCTTT
j_call: TRBJ1-1
v_call: TRBV19
d_call: TRBD1

cdr3_aa: CASSTFDRITGELFF
cdr3_nt: TGTGCCAGTAGTACCTTTGACAGGATCACCGGGGAGCTGTTTTTT
j_call: TRBJ2-2
v_call: TRBV19
d_call: .

cdr3_aa: CSVERAAGYGYTF
cdr3_nt: TGCAGCGTTGAGAGGGCCGCAGGCTATGGCTACACCTTC
j_call: TRBJ1-2
v_call: TRBV29-1
d_call: .

cdr3_aa: CASSPPGRNSPLHF
cdr3_nt: TGTGCCAGCAGTCCGCCGGGGCGCAATTCACCCCTCCACTTT
j_call: TRBJ1-6
v_call: TRBV7-8
d_call: .

cdr3_aa: CASSPRSQNTEAFF
cdr3_nt: TGTGCCAGCTCACCAAGATCACAGAACACTGAAGCTTTCTTT
j_call: TRBJ1-1
v_call: TRBV18
d_call: .

cdr3_aa: CASSLFAGQGATGELFF
cdr3_nt: TGTGCCAGCAGTTTATTCGCAGGACAGGGAGCCACCGGGGAGCTGTTTTTT
j_call: TRBJ2-2
v_call: TRBV28
d_call: TRBD1

cdr3_aa: CASSFLPGQGGSGANVLTF
cdr3_nt: TGCGCCAGCAGCTTCCTCCCGGGACAGGGGGGATCTGGGGCCAACGTCCTGACTTTC
j_call: TRBJ2-6
v_call: TRBV5-1
d_call: TRBD1

cdr3_aa: CASSLRSNEQFF
cdr3_nt: TGCGCCAGCAGCTTGAGGAGCAATGAGCAGTTCTTC
j_call: TRBJ2-1
v_call: TRBV5-1
d_call: .

cdr3_aa: CASSKEDREISGNTIYF
cdr3_nt: TGTGCCAGCAGCAAGGAGGACAGGGAGATATCTGGAAACACCATATATTTT
j_call: TRBJ1-3
v_call: TRBV21-1
d_call: .

cdr3_aa: CASSMVQGLGYTF
cdr3_nt: TGCGCCAGCAGCATGGTCCAGGGGTTGGGCTACACCTTC
j_call: TRBJ1-2
v_call: TRBV5-1
d_call: .

cdr3_aa: CASSAMTESYGYTF
cdr3_nt: TGTGCCAGTAGTGCGATGACAGAATCCTATGGCTACACCTTC
j_call: TRBJ1-2
v_call: TRBV19
d_call: .

cdr3_aa: CASKMTDTDTQYF
cdr3_nt: TGTGCCAGCAAAATGACAGACACAGATACGCAGTATTTT
j_call: TRBJ2-3
v_call: TRBV5-4
d_call: .

cdr3_aa: CASSEGLAGRGMSYEQYF
cdr3_nt: TGTGCCAGCAGCGAGGGGCTAGCGGGGAGGGGGATGTCTTACGAGCAGTACTTC
j_call: TRBJ2-7
v_call: TRBV28
d_call: TRBD2

cdr3_aa: CASSVESSYNSPLHF
cdr3_nt: TGTGCCAGTAGTGTTGAGAGCTCCTATAATTCACCCCTCCACTTT
j_call: TRBJ1-6
v_call: TRBV19
d_call: .

cdr3_aa: CASRSDRGPANEKLFF
cdr3_nt: TGTGCCAGCAGGTCGGACAGGGGGCCGGCTAATGAAAAACTGTTTTTT
j_call: TRBJ1-4
v_call: TRBV11-2
d_call: TRBD1

cdr3_aa: CASSLTGLVQNEQFF
cdr3_nt: TGTGCCAGCAGCCTCACAGGTTTAGTCCAAAATGAGCAGTTCTTC
j_call: TRBJ2-1
v_call: TRBV9
d_call: .

cdr3_aa: CASSPRRRRGNTIYF
cdr3_nt: TGTGCCAGCAGCCCCCGGAGGAGGAGGGGAAACACCATATATTTT
j_call: TRBJ1-3
v_call: TRBV7-9
d_call: .

cdr3_aa: CASRPRTGEETQYF
cdr3_nt: TGTGCCAGCAGACCTCGGACAGGGGAAGAGACCCAGTACTTC
j_call: TRBJ2-5
v_call: TRBV7-9
d_call: TRBD1

cdr3_aa: CASPRGRSGNTIYF
cdr3_nt: TGTGCCAGCCCTCGGGGTCGCTCTGGAAACACCATATATTTT
j_call: TRBJ1-3
v_call: TRBV6-5
d_call: .

cdr3_aa: CASSLGYSPLHF
cdr3_nt: TGTGCCAGCAGCTTAGGATATTCACCCCTCCACTTT
j_call: TRBJ1-6
v_call: TRBV11-2
d_call: .

cdr3_aa: CASSQDVGGQVYGYTF
cdr3_nt: TGCGCCAGCAGCCAAGATGTGGGGGGACAGGTTTATGGCTACACCTTC
j_call: TRBJ1-2
v_call: TRBV4-3
d_call: TRBD1

cdr3_aa: CASSPKVASSSYNSPLHF
cdr3_nt: TGTGCCAGCTCACCAAAGGTGGCCTCGAGCTCCTATAATTCACCCCTCCACTTT
j_call: TRBJ1-6
v_call: TRBV18
d_call: .

cdr3_aa: CASSLARTGLLSNQPQHF
cdr3_nt: TGTGCCAGCAGCTTAGCCCGGACAGGACTCCTTAGCAATCAGCCCCAGCATTTT
j_call: TRBJ1-5
v_call: TRBV7-8
d_call: TRBD1

cdr3_aa: CASSPGLNTEAFF
cdr3_nt: TGTGCCAGCTCACCAGGGTTGAACACTGAAGCTTTCTTT
j_call: TRBJ1-1
v_call: TRBV18
d_call: .

cdr3_aa: CASSWSYGYTF
cdr3_nt: TGTGCCAGCAGTTGGAGCTATGGCTACACCTTC
j_call: TRBJ1-2
v_call: TRBV21-1
d_call: .

cdr3_aa: CASSDYRGPDTQYF
cdr3_nt: TGTGCCAGCAGCGATTACAGGGGGCCCGATACGCAGTATTTT
j_call: TRBJ2-3
v_call: TRBV9
d_call: TRBD1

cdr3_aa: CASSEALGRPGNTIYF
cdr3_nt: TGTGCCAGCAGTGAAGCGCTTGGGAGGCCTGGAAACACCATATATTTT
j_call: TRBJ1-3
v_call: TRBV2
d_call: .

cdr3_aa: CASSPSQGETQYF
cdr3_nt: TGTGCCAGCAGCCCCTCCCAGGGAGAGACCCAGTACTTC
j_call: TRBJ2-5
v_call: TRBV3-1/TRBV3-2
d_call: .

cdr3_aa: CASSMAGGADTQYF
cdr3_nt: TGTGCCAGTAGTATGGCGGGGGGAGCAGATACGCAGTATTTT
j_call: TRBJ2-3
v_call: TRBV19
d_call: TRBD2

cdr3_aa: CASSLDTEAFF
cdr3_nt: TGTGCCAGCAGCTTGGACACTGAAGCTTTCTTT
j_call: TRBJ1-1
v_call: TRBV5-6
d_call: .

cdr3_aa: CASSQEGGRGQPQHF
cdr3_nt: TGCGCCAGCAGCCAAGAGGGGGGCAGGGGTCAGCCCCAGCATTTT
j_call: TRBJ1-5
v_call: TRBV4-1
d_call: .

cdr3_aa: CASRKLTGSSGNTIYF
cdr3_nt: TGTGCCAGCAGGAAACTGACAGGTTCCTCTGGAAACACCATATATTTT
j_call: TRBJ1-3
v_call: TRBV6-6
d_call: .

cdr3_aa: CASSRGQGMYTF
cdr3_nt: TGTGCCAGCAGCAGAGGTCAGGGAATGTACACCTTC
j_call: TRBJ1-2
v_call: TRBV7-9
d_call: .